The rows below give T cell receptor beta chains drawn from one sample of a study of blood T cells in healthy people across ages. TCRdb passed the 5' RACE reads through MiXCR, listing each CDR3 protein once. The sample holds 1.5 million to 2 million distinct CDR3 sequences, 30% to 35% seen once. Sequencing was done on a sample of blood. Source of these receptors: a woman aged 25-40 years in good health. CDR3s include the opening cysteine and the closing phenylalanine or tryptophan. A D gene is named only where the DNA matches it firmly. Clone size, where shown, is once, few, many, or a class for clones that have expanded.

J gene	V gene	clone size	D gene	CDR3 protein	CDR3 DNA
TRBJ2-7	TRBV6-1	few	TRBD1	CASSDRTGAREQYF	TGTGCCAGCAGTGACCGGACAGGGGCCCGCGAGCAGTACTTC
TRBJ2-2	TRBV7-3	.	.	CASSLTASGSPGELFF	TGTGCCAGCAGCTTAACGGCTAGTGGGTCCCCCGGGGAGCTGTTTTTT
TRBJ2-7	TRBV28	.	.	CASNFGTPLNEQYF	TGTGCCAGCAATTTCGGGACTCCTTTAAACGAGCAGTACTTC
TRBJ1-1	TRBV7-3	.	TRBD1	CASSSQGRETEAFF	TGTGCCAGCAGCTCACAGGGGCGAGAGACTGAAGCTTTCTTT
TRBJ2-7	TRBV28	few	.	CASSLRTYSYEQYF	TGTGCCAGCAGTTTACGAACCTACTCCTACGAGCAGTACTTC
TRBJ1-2	TRBV20-1	few	.	CSATSGSYGYTF	TGCAGTGCTACCTCGGGGAGCTATGGCTACACCTTC
TRBJ1-5	TRBV4-1	many	.	CASSQAASRAGQPQHF	TGCGCCAGCAGCCAAGCGGCAAGCAGGGCTGGCCAGCCCCAGCATTTT
TRBJ1-1	TRBV29-1	many	.	CSVDGHMNTEAFF	TGCAGCGTTGATGGACACATGAACACTGAAGCTTTCTTT
TRBJ2-5	TRBV3-1	.	.	CASTAGQRQETQYF	TGTGCCAGCACCGCGGGACAGCGCCAAGAGACCCAGTACTTC
TRBJ2-5	TRBV23-1	once	TRBD1	CASPKTLHRQGKETQYF	TGCGCCAGCCCTAAAACACTTCATCGACAGGGAAAAGAGACCCAGTACTTC
TRBJ2-1	TRBV5-1	.	.	CASSLGLASSYNEQFF	TGCGCCAGCAGCTTGGGTCTAGCGAGCTCCTACAATGAGCAGTTCTTC
TRBJ1-2	TRBV5-1	.	.	CASSPRAEYGYTF	TGCGCCAGCAGCCCCCGGGCAGAATATGGCTACACCTTC
TRBJ2-7	TRBV20-1	many	TRBD2	CSATLAGGVGEQYF	TGCAGTGCAACACTAGCGGGGGGGGTTGGGGAGCAGTACTTC
TRBJ2-7	TRBV28	.	TRBD1	CASTLGGTGFNEQYF	TGTGCCAGCACCCTAGGAGGGACAGGGTTCAACGAGCAGTACTTC
TRBJ2-1	TRBV20-1	.	TRBD2	CSAYTSGGASNEQFF	TGCAGTGCTTATACGAGCGGGGGGGCAAGCAATGAGCAGTTCTTC
TRBJ2-1	TRBV29-1	.	TRBD2	CSVGASGGPAYNEQFF	TGCAGCGTTGGGGCTAGCGGGGGCCCGGCCTACAATGAGCAGTTCTTC